The 3 T cell receptor beta chains in this list originate from one sample, sequenced in a study of cytomegalovirus exposure and HLA in healthy donors. 60 Vbeta and 13 Jbeta primers were used in PCR. Some clones are missing from TCRdb's copy, which holds only in-frame ones; the method was immunoSEQ multiplex PCR. This sample has 15,000 to 20,000 clones; approximately 70% occur once, and the top ten carry 3.5% to 4.5%. Sequencing was carried out using PBMCs. These receptors were obtained from a man aged 18 to 30 in good health and CMV-seronegative.

The chain couples TRBV6-5 to TRBJ1-1; 8 bases line up with TRBD1. Germline CDR1 is MNHEY and CDR2 is SVGAGI. V dropped 6 bases and J dropped 10; count of bases not matched to a gene: 10. This CDR3 region has 13 residues. The CDR3 nucleotides read TGTGCCAGCAGCATAGGGACAGGTAGTGTAGCTTTCTTT. Translated: CASSIGTGSVAFF.

The chain recombines TRBV25-1 with TRBJ1-4, with D perhaps TRBD1 (6 bases). Trimming left V 3 bases short and J 3 bases short, with 11 bases between. This CDR3 spans 15 amino acids. Germline V lookup: CDR1 MGHDK, CDR2 SYGVNS. CDR3 protein: CASSDQGLANEKLFF. The CDR3 DNA sequence: TGTGCCAGCAGTGACCAGGGGCTAGCTAATGAAAAACTGTTTTTT.

For the CDR3, the DNA is TGTGCCAGCAGCCCCGGGGTGTACTATGGCTACACCTTC. Protein sequence: CASSPGVYYGYTF. The chain has TRBV7-9 and TRBJ1-2; D call uncertain. Trimming shortened V by 5 bases and J by 3 bases, and 10 bases separated the two germline ends. The CDR3 has 13 amino acids. Germline-derived CDR1 and CDR2 are SEHNR and FQNEAQ (reference sequence).